This T cell receptor gamma chain is drawn from a study of γδ T cells in repeated Plasmodium falciparum infection. The CDR3 spans 16 residues. From germline, CDR1 is GITISATS and CDR2 ISYDGTV (reference sequence). Gammadelta T cells were flow-sorted from PBMC into Vgamma9/Vdelta2+ and Vdelta2-negative populations for bulk analysis. TCRdb re-called the multiplex PCR reads through CATT. The profile shows 28,000 or so gamma-chain clones, 1.4% to 1.5% of them singletons. This clone was seen ten or more times. The protein given by TCRdb reflects a much larger clone and differs at residue 3 from this DNA's translation, likely from a read error; the protein shown is the DNA's translation.

Sequencing was done on a sample of gamma-delta T cells from blood. The source is a pool of human donors (malaria-infected and uninfected, not separated). The rearrangement links TRGV9 to TRGJP. The J gene, left out of TCRdb, was set here by checking the DNA against germline. CDR3 protein: CASWEAMRKGKKIKVF. The CDR3 DNA reads TGTGCCTCGTGGGAGGCCATGAGAAAGGGCAAAAAAATCAAGGTATTT.